This T cell receptor (beta chain) was sequenced in a study of molecular identifiers for immune sequencing clone quantification. Looking at the study overall: Replicate runs used RNA from approximately 20,000 or 100,000 naive CD8 cells, which was split five ways into aliquots, and four of those aliquots were then sequenced.

The CDR3 totals 18 residues. The V gene's germline CDR1 is SEHNR and CDR2 FQNEAQ (reference sequence). Trimming removed 0 bases from V and 1 base from J; junction bases left unmatched: 4. Using its own MiXCR run on the PCR reads, TCRdb lists one record per CDR3 protein. The repertoire consists of around 54,000 distinct CDR3 sequences, with 25% occurring once and the leading ten covering 1.5% to 2%. In this sample, this clonotype turned up many times. The origin of this receptor is a human donor in good health. Some libraries in this study had Jurkat cell RNA spiked in. Specimen: naive CD8+ T cells from blood, with Jurkat cell RNA spiked in. Subset specified: FACS-sorted CD8+CD4-CCR7+CD45RA+ naive T cells. The V and J genes are TRBV7-9 and TRBJ2-6; TRBD1 aligns across 9 bases. The chain's CDR3 is CASSLADRGGSGANVLTF. DNA for the CDR3: TGTGCCAGCAGCTTAGCGGACAGGGGAGGATCTGGGGCCAACGTCCTGACTTTC.